The next 16 T cell receptor beta chains were all read from a single sample in a study of persistence of HIV-infected CD4 T cells. Sequencing used immunoSEQ version 4 in survey mode. Measured with immunoSEQ multiplex PCR; TCRdb has only the in-frame clones, and not every one. The sample carries about 43,000 clones, about 90% recorded once. This nonspecific control used anti-CD3/anti-CD28 bead stimulation of CD4+ T cells. Responding CD4+ T cells were sorted by upregulation of both CD40 ligand and CD69. Their antigens are not known. This sample comprised CD4+ T cells sorted from PBMCs after approximately 19-hour stimulation, obtained from a patient who received antiretroviral therapy. These receptor sequences come from an adult man with HIV who was CMV-seropositive.

The chain joins TRBV27 to TRBJ1-2; the D gene is possibly TRBD1 (6 bases). The CDR3 consists of 18 residues. The germline V and J ends were trimmed by 5 bases and 4 bases, with 26 bases remaining between them. The germline V gene encodes CDR1 MNHEY and CDR2 SMNVEV (reference sequence). CDR3 in amino acids: CASSREGGRGANTYGYTF. The CDR3 nucleotides are TGTGCCAGCAGTAGGGAGGGTGGCAGGGGCGCAAATACCTATGGCTACACCTTC.

The chain carries TRBV5-1 and TRBJ1-2; 7 positions agree with TRBD1. Germline V lookup: CDR1 SGHRS, CDR2 YFSETQ. CDR3 length: 18 amino acids. V lost 0 bases to trimming and J lost 0 bases; unmatched junction nucleotides: 11. The CDR3 nucleotides are TGCGCCAGCAGCTTGGCCCCGACAGGGCCCTCCACTAACTATGGCTACACCTTC. Protein sequence: CASSLAPTGPSTNYGYTF.

V usage is TRBV2 and J usage is TRBJ2-3; TRBD1 aligns across 8 bases. The CDR3 is made up of 13 amino acids. The germline V gene has CDR1 SNHLY and CDR2 FYNNEI. The junction had 2 bases not matched to a gene; V was cut back by 4 bases and J by 5 bases. CDR3 protein: CASSVDRGDTQYF. In nucleotides, the CDR3 is TGTGCCAGCAGTGTCGACAGGGGAGATACGCAGTATTTT.

The J gene is TRBJ1-6, the V gene TRBV19; D unclear. With 3 bases removed from V and 4 bases from J, the gap between germline ends came to 16 bases. Germline CDR1 reads LNHDA; CDR2 reads SQIVND (reference sequence). This CDR3 region has 17 residues. CDR3: CASSIESGSAYNSPLHF. Here the CDR3 DNA reads TGTGCCAGTAGTATTGAAAGCGGCAGCGCGTATAATTCACCCCTCCACTTT.

This clone occurred a few times. The J gene is TRBJ2-5, the V gene TRBV5-8; D remains ambiguous. Between the trimmed V and J ends, which lost 3 bases and 8 bases, there was a span of 11 bases. Germline V gene sequence: CDR1 SGHTS, CDR2 YDEGEE. The CDR3 has 12 amino acids. The CDR3 sequence: CASSSSLFTQYF. CDR3 sequence (DNA): TGTGCCAGCAGCTCCTCATTGTTTACCCAGTACTTC.

In its sample, this clone was seen once. V usage is TRBV2 and J usage is TRBJ1-2, with unresolved D. In germline, CDR1 is SNHLY, CDR2 FYNNEI. The germline V and J ends were trimmed by 10 bases and 2 bases, with 11 bases remaining between them. CDR3 size: 12 residues. The CDR3 loop is CATSVENYGYTF. CDR3 coding DNA: TGTGCCACCTCTGTAGAAAACTATGGCTACACCTTC.

The chain joins TRBV6-1 to TRBJ2-6; no firm D call. Trimming cost V 5 bases and J 0 bases, with 8 bases left between them. CDR1 is MNHNS and CDR2 is SASEGT in the germline V gene. The CDR3 is 15 residues long. As DNA, the CDR3 is TGTGCCAGCAGTCGGTCCTTCTCTGGGGCCAACGTCCTGACTTTC. It specifies CASSRSFSGANVLTF.

This chain joins TRBV7-6 and TRBJ2-7, with a tentative D call TRBD2 (6 bases). Trimming took 1 base from V and 0 from J, leaving 13 bases between them. There are 16 residues in the CDR3. CDR1 SGHVS and CDR2 FNYEAQ come from the germline V gene. The CDR3 region is CASSLVSGGFSYEQYF. The CDR3 nucleotides read TGTGCCAGCAGCTTAGTTTCCGGGGGATTCTCCTACGAGCAGTACTTC. The variable domain in full, with the rest retrieved from reference TRBV7-6 and TRBJ2-7, is GAGVSQSPRYKVTKRGQDVALRCDPISGHVSLYWYRQALGQGPEFLTYFNYEAQQDKSGLPNDRFSAERPEGSISTLTIQRTEQRDSAMYRCASSLVSGGFSYEQYFGPGTRLTVT.

The chain carries TRBV6-5 and TRBJ1-5; D ambiguous. Germline V lookup: CDR1 MNHEY, CDR2 SVGAGI. This CDR3 spans 13 amino acids. The V gene lost 4 bases and the J gene lost 3 bases, with 7 bases spanning the gap. CDR3 sequence reads: CASSLDLNQPQHF. CDR3 DNA sequence: TGTGCCAGCAGTTTAGATCTCAATCAGCCCCAGCATTTT.

To note about this clone: The sample carries other DNA sequences with the same CDR3. The chain uses TRBV2 and TRBJ1-3; 10 nucleotides agree with TRBD1. V dropped 5 bases and J dropped 5; count of bases not matched to a gene: 3. CDR1 is SNHLY and CDR2 is FYNNEI in the germline V gene. The CDR3 has 14 amino acids. The CDR3 DNA follows: TGTGCCAGCAGTACTGACAGGGGGCGAAACACCATATATTTT. Amino acids: CASSTDRGRNTIYF.

J is TRBJ2-7 and V is TRBV15; D remains ambiguous. Germline assignment: CDR1 LNHNV and CDR2 YYDKDF (reference sequence). Trimming cost V 0 bases and J 1 base, with 7 bases left between them. This CDR3 has 14 residues. CDR3 amino acids: CATSRDRGSYEQYF. CDR3 nucleotides: TGTGCCACCAGCAGAGATCGAGGATCCTACGAGCAGTACTTC.

The sample holds one count of this clone. CDR3 loop: CASSQKGSSYNSPLHF. The CDR3 nucleotides are TGTGCCAGCAGCCAAAAAGGGAGCTCCTATAATTCACCCCTCCACTTT. This chain connects TRBV7-2 to TRBJ1-6; the D is unclear. The CDR3 is made up of 16 amino acids. Germline values: CDR1 SGHTA, CDR2 FQGNSA. The V end lost 5 bases, the J end lost 0 bases, and 11 bases lay between the germline ends.

The rearrangement uses TRBV7-3 and TRBJ2-1; D not resolved. In germline, CDR1 is SGHTA, CDR2 FQGTGA. V lost 2 bases and J 2 bases, leaving 7 bases between the germline ends. The CDR3 consists of 14 residues. The CDR3 coding sequence is TGTGCCAGCAGCTTAGCCGGGCCCTACAATGAGCAGTTCTTC. Protein product: CASSLAGPYNEQFF.

The genes are TRBV29-1 and TRBJ2-5; TRBD2 aligns across 9 bases. The germline V gene has CDR1 SQVTM and CDR2 ANQGSEA. This CDR3 is built from 16 residues. V shed 7 bases, J shed 3 bases, and the junction held 15 bases outside the gene matches. The CDR3 DNA reads TGCAGCGCTGGAACGGTGGGCGGGGGGGCTAAAGAGACCCAGTACTTC. Translated: CSAGTVGGGAKETQYF.

The rearrangement links TRBV2 to TRBJ2-2; weak D call: TRBD2 (6 bases). Germline V gives CDR1 SNHLY, CDR2 FYNNEI. This CDR3 spans 14 amino acids. Trimming removed 8 bases at V and 4 bases at J, with 14 bases between. The CDR3 is CASRGGSSTGELFF. The CDR3 nucleotides read TGTGCCAGCCGCGGAGGGTCTAGCACCGGGGAGCTGTTTTTT.

V is TRBV6-5 and J is TRBJ1-1, with D perhaps matching TRBD1 (6 bases). Per germline, CDR1 MNHEY and CDR2 SVGAGI. CDR3 length equals 15 residues. The V end lost 6 bases, the J end lost 5 bases, and 19 bases lay between the germline ends. The CDR3: CASSLSGGGMTEAFF. DNA of the CDR3: TGTGCCAGCAGCCTTAGTGGGGGGGGCATGACTGAAGCTTTCTTT.